These 16 T cell receptor beta chains share one sample of origin, sequenced in a study of cytomegalovirus exposure and HLA in healthy donors. The PCR was carried out with 60 Vbeta primers and 13 Jbeta primers. TCRdb's copy holds only in-frame clones and misses some; the assay was immunoSEQ multiplex PCR. The sample holds 150,000 to 200,000 clones; 77% are singletons and the top ten take over 2.5%. The sequenced sample was PBMCs. These receptors all come from a middle-aged woman in good health and CMV-seropositive.

This clone has a single count. The rearrangement joins TRBV7-9 to TRBJ1-4, with 10 bases identical to TRBD1. This CDR3 is 14 amino acids long. Germline lookup yields CDR1 SEHNR and CDR2 FQNEAQ (reference sequence). V was clipped by 1 base and J by 7 bases; unmatched bases: 0. DNA for the CDR3: TGTGCCAGCAGCTTAGGACAGGGGGCTGAAAAACTGTTTTTT. Its translation is CASSLGQGAEKLFF.

The chain carries TRBV7-2 and TRBJ2-1, with unresolved D. Germline CDR1 SGHTA, CDR2 FQGNSA. Trimming left V 5 bases short and J 0 bases short, with 11 bases between. The CDR3 sequence is 15 residues long. Here the CDR3 DNA reads TGTGCCAGCAGCCCTCGGTCACTCTCCTACAATGAGCAGTTCTTC. Translation gives CASSPRSLSYNEQFF.

The chain combines TRBV29-1 with TRBJ2-3; TRBD2 matches at 10 bases. V shed 6 bases and J 2 bases; nucleotides not matched to a gene: 8. CDR1 is SQVTM, CDR2 ANQGSEA, per germline. The CDR3 runs 15 residues. The CDR3: CSVCRTSGFTDTQYF. The DNA of the CDR3 is TGCAGCGTCTGCCGGACTAGCGGTTTCACAGATACGCAGTATTTT.

The chain joins TRBV10-2 to TRBJ1-1, with D tentatively TRBD1 (6 bases). The CDR3 consists of 14 residues. Per the germline V gene, CDR1 is WSHSY and CDR2 is SAAADI. Trimming cost V 5 bases and J 4 bases, with 14 bases left between them. In DNA, the CDR3 is TGCGCCAGCAGTCCACAGGGCAAGGGCACTGAAGCTTTCTTT. It is translated as CASSPQGKGTEAFF.

The chain combines TRBV2 with TRBJ2-7, with TRBD1 matching over 7 bases. The germline V gene encodes CDR1 SNHLY and CDR2 FYNNEI. V gave up 0 bases and J gave up 3 bases; unmatched junction bases: 5. The CDR3 runs 15 residues. The DNA for the CDR3 is TGTGCCAGCAGTGAAGCTCGGGGACAGATCTACGAGCAGTACTTC. Amino acids: CASSEARGQIYEQYF. Based on the CDR3 plus reference TRBV2 and TRBJ2-7, the full variable domain is EPEVTQTPSHQVTQMGQEVILRCVPISNHLYFYWYRQILGQKVEFLVSFYNNEISEKSEIFDDQFSVERPDGSNFTLKIRSTKLEDSAMYFCASSEARGQIYEQYFGPGTRLTVT.

The chain carries TRBV19 and TRBJ2-1; 8 nucleotides align to TRBD2. This CDR3 region has 15 residues. Germline V gives CDR1 LNHDA, CDR2 SQIVND (reference sequence). V shed 3 bases and J 7 bases; nucleotides not matched to a gene: 8. The CDR3 sequence is CASSMASGFGNEQFF. The DNA of the CDR3 is TGTGCCAGTAGTATGGCTAGCGGGTTTGGAAATGAGCAGTTCTTC. Combining the CDR3 with reference TRBV19 and TRBJ2-1 gives the whole variable domain DGGITQSPKYLFRKEGQNVTLSCEQNLNHDAMYWYRQDPGQGLRLIYYSQIVNDFQKGDIAEGYSVSREKKESFPLTVTSAQKNPTAFYLCASSMASGFGNEQFFGPGTRLTVL.

The rearrangement joins TRBV4-3 to TRBJ2-7, with 10 bases that match TRBD2. Germline CDR1 reads LGHNA; CDR2 reads YSLEER. The CDR3 spans 18 residues. V trimming: 0 bases; J trimming: 0 bases; junction bases outside the gene matches: 8. This chain's CDR3 is CASSQDSSGGPNSYEQYF. CDR3 coding DNA: TGCGCCAGCAGCCAAGATAGTAGCGGGGGGCCCAACTCCTACGAGCAGTACTTC.

As regards this clone: Other DNA sequences in the sample encode the same CDR3. This sequence joins TRBV7-2 and TRBJ1-5; TRBD1 agrees at 8 bases. Germline lookup yields CDR1 SGHTA and CDR2 FQGNSA. The CDR3 loop spans 14 amino acids. Unmatched junction bases numbered 1, after V lost 2 bases and J lost 4 bases. This CDR3 is CASSLRQGNQPQHF. The CDR3, as DNA: TGTGCCAGCAGCTTAAGACAGGGGAATCAGCCCCAGCATTTT.

The rearrangement uses TRBV25-1 and TRBJ2-7; TRBD2 aligns across 8 bases. Germline V gene data show CDR1 as MGHDK and CDR2 as SYGVNS. V dropped 2 bases and J dropped 3; count of bases not matched to a gene: 6. There are 15 residues in the CDR3. The CDR3 is CASSEDGRGVYEQYF. In DNA form, the CDR3 reads TGTGCCAGCAGTGAAGACGGGAGGGGGGTCTACGAGCAGTACTTC.

This clone came up once. The V and J genes are TRBV7-2 and TRBJ2-7; 7 bases are shared with TRBD1. CDR3 length equals 14 residues. V lost 3 bases, J lost 2 bases, and 4 bases stayed unmatched. Looked up from germline, CDR1 is SGHTA and CDR2 is FQGNSA. In nucleotides, the CDR3 is TGTGCCAGCAGCTTGATAGGACAGGCCTACGAGCAGTACTTC. Its translation: CASSLIGQAYEQYF. The entire variable domain, with the rest obtained from reference TRBV7-2 and TRBJ2-7, is as follows: GAGVSQSPSNKVTEKGKDVELRCDPISGHTALYWYRQSLGQGLEFLIYFQGNSAPDKSGLPSDRFSAERTGGSVSTLTIQRTQQEDSAVYLCASSLIGQAYEQYFGPGTRLTVT.

The chain recombines TRBV6-5 with TRBJ2-3, with 8 bases that match TRBD2. This CDR3 has 14 residues. CDR1 is MNHEY and CDR2 is SVGAGI in the germline V gene. The J segment lost 2 bases and the V segment lost 6 bases, leaving 4 bases of the junction unmatched. CDR3: CASSRGLATDTQYF. In DNA form, the CDR3 reads TGTGCCAGCAGCCGCGGACTAGCCACAGATACGCAGTATTTT.

This clone was observed a few times. This rearrangement joins TRBV18 to TRBJ2-5; D is possibly TRBD1 (6 bases). The assigned J gene may be wrong: the sequence end matches TRBJ2-7 better. The CDR3 has 12 amino acids. Germline V gives CDR1 KGHSH, CDR2 LQKENI. The CDR3 DNA reads as TGTGCCAGCTCCATACAGGGCTACGAGCAGTACTTC. It is translated as CASSIQGYEQYF.

V is TRBV30 and J is TRBJ2-7; 8 nucleotides match TRBD2. The CDR3 has 13 residues. CDR1 is GTSNPN and CDR2 is SVGIG in the germline V gene (reference sequence). The V and J ends lost 3 bases and 5 bases, in that order; junction bases with no gene match: 6. CDR3 sequence (DNA): TGTGCCTGGAGGCGGAGCGGGAGTCACGAGCAGTACTTC. This sequence encodes CAWRRSGSHEQYF.

This clone has a handful of counts. This chain connects TRBV18 to TRBJ2-7; D perhaps matches TRBD1 (6 bases). There are 14 residues in the CDR3. Germline CDR1 reads KGHSH; CDR2 reads LQKENI. The V gene lost 1 base and the J gene lost 8 bases, with 15 bases spanning the gap. The CDR3 protein is CASSPRRDNPQQYF. The CDR3 bases are TGTGCCAGCTCACCACGCCGGGACAACCCTCAGCAGTACTTC.

The chain employs TRBV11-2 and TRBJ2-7, with 7 bases aligning to TRBD1. Germline loops: CDR1 SGHAT, CDR2 FQNNGV. Unmatched junction bases numbered 11, after V lost 7 bases and J lost 8 bases. The CDR3 is 13 residues long. The CDR3 sequence is CASIARGGWKQYF. CDR3 in DNA: TGTGCCAGCATCGCACGAGGGGGCTGGAAGCAGTACTTC.

This clone has just a few counts. V is TRBV2 and J is TRBJ1-2, with 7 positions matching TRBD1. The CDR3 covers 15 residues. J lost 4 bases, V lost 6 bases, and 11 bases had no gene match. Looked up from germline, CDR1 is SNHLY and CDR2 is FYNNEI. The CDR3 spells CASSETGIQPYGYTF. CDR3 nucleotide sequence: TGTGCCAGCAGCGAGACAGGGATTCAACCCTATGGCTACACCTTC.